This entry describes one T cell receptor (beta chain). Its target is unknown. Additional DNA sequences in this sample encode the identical CDR3. The data stem from a study of CD8+ T cells in alopecia areata. Findings and limits, study-wide: The study found higher clonality in lesional than normal scalp, especially in alopecia totalis/universalis. Scalp samples also yield sequences of resident alphabeta T cells from normal skin. The study found TCR sharing across patients less clear than in mice, possibly for HLA reasons.

Sequencing templates came from extracted RNA that was reverse transcribed into cDNA. The repertoire was sequenced with immunoSEQ multiplex PCR; TCRdb's copy has only in-frame clones and lacks some. Here the sample spans hundreds of thousands of clones, under 70% being singletons. Alopecia areata patients provided lesional scalp punch biopsies and peripheral blood, both collected for the study. Germline CDR1 SQVTM, CDR2 ANQGSEA. This CDR3 is 13 amino acids long. The germline V and J ends were trimmed by 4 bases and 1 base, with 7 bases remaining between them. The chain couples TRBV29-1 to TRBJ2-2, with a tentative D call TRBD1 (5 bases). The receptor was isolated from a human donor with alopecia areata. The sample in question was CD4+ T cells sorted from blood, obtained at week 0. Written as DNA, the CDR3 is TGCAGCGTTGCAGGGCTGAACACCGGGGAGCTGTTTTTT. Translating it yields CSVAGLNTGELFF.